This T cell receptor (beta chain) appears in the sequencing data of a study of T cells after yellow fever vaccination. Study-wide results and caveats: The study found a weaker secondary response that peaked faster, day 5 versus 15.

5'RACE template switching generated TCR cDNA, adding a universal primer site and UMIs. MiXCR, applied by TCRdb to the 5' RACE reads, yields one record per CDR3 protein. The table includes under 200,000 distinct CDR3 sequences, 9.5% to 12% detected once. With regard to this clonotype: Its matching antigen is unknown.

CDR3 size: 16 residues. The germline CDR1 and CDR2 sequences are SEHNR and FQNEAQ (reference sequence). V trimming: 5 bases; J trimming: 8 bases; junction bases outside the gene matches: 10. The receptor comes from a man aged 18-30 years who received the YFV17D yellow fever vaccine. Sequenced here: CD8+ T cells sorted from PBMCs, sampled 15 days after the yellow fever booster vaccination. The chain has TRBV7-9 and TRBJ2-2, with TRBD1 identical over 11 bases. The CDR3 here is CASSGGPDRGPGELFF. The CDR3 bases are TGTGCCAGCAGCGGCGGGCCGGACAGGGGGCCTGGGGAGCTGTTTTTT.